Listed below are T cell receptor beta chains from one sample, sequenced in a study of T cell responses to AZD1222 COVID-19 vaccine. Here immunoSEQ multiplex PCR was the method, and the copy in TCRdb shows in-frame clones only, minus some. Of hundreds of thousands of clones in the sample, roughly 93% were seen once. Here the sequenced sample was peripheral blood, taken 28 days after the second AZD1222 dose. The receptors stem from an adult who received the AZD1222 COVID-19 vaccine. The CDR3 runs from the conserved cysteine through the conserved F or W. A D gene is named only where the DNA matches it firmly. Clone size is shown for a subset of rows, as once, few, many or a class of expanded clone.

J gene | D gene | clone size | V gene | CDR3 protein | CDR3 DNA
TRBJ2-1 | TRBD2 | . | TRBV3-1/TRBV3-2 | CASSPSGKWNEQFF | TGTGCCAGCAGCCCTAGCGGGAAGTGGAATGAGCAGTTCTTC
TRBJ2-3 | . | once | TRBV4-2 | CASSQVSSTDTQYF | TGTGCCAGCAGCCAAGTCTCTAGCACAGATACGCAGTATTTT
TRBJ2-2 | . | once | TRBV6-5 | CASSYSNAGYTGELFF | TGTGCCAGCAGTTACTCGAATGCGGGGTACACCGGGGAGCTGTTTTTT
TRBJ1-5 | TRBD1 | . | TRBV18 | CASSPAGTGTYQPQHF | TGTGCCAGCTCACCCGCCGGGACAGGGACCTATCAGCCCCAGCATTTT
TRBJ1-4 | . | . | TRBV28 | CASTRGVNEKLFF | TGTGCCAGTACCCGGGGGGTTAATGAAAAACTGTTTTTT
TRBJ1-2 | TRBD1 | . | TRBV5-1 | CASSLGDRGGANYGYTF | TGCGCCAGCAGCTTGGGGGACAGGGGAGGCGCTAACTATGGCTACACCTTC
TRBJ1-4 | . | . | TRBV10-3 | CAISRGGLNEKLFF | TGTGCCATCAGTCGGGGAGGCCTTAATGAAAAACTGTTTTTT
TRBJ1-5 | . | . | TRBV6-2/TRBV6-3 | CASSYTPMYGAPSWQPQHF | TGTGCCAGCAGTTATACCCCGATGTACGGGGCGCCTTCTTGGCAGCCCCAGCATTTT
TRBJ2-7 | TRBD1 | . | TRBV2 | CASTLPGQGREQYF | TGTGCCAGCACCCTGCCGGGACAGGGGAGGGAGCAGTACTTC
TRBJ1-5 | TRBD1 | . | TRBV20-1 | CSASPGTGKGNQPQHF | TGCAGTGCAAGTCCCGGGACAGGGAAGGGCAATCAGCCCCAGCATTTT
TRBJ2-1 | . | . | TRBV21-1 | CASSKAGDRGRNEQFF | TGTGCCAGCAGCAAAGCAGGGGACAGGGGTAGGAATGAGCAGTTCTTC
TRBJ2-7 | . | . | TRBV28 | CASSLVDGYEQYF | TGTGCCAGCAGTTTAGTGGACGGCTACGAGCAGTACTTC
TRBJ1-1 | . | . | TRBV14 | CASSQAVGGEAFF | TGTGCCAGCAGCCAAGCGGTAGGGGGGGAAGCTTTCTTT
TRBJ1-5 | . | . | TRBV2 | CASSEEVGYSNQPQHF | TGTGCCAGCAGTGAAGAAGTCGGTTATAGCAATCAGCCCCAGCATTTT
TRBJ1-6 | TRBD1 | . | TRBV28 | CASRGSTGRESPLHF | TGTGCCAGCAGGGGATCGACAGGGCGTGAGTCACCCCTCCACTTT
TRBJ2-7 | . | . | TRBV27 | CASSRTSSYEQYF | TGTGCCAGCAGCCGGACATCTTCTTACGAGCAGTACTTC
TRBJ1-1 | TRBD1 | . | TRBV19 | CASRVDRDTEAFF | TGTGCCAGTAGGGTCGACAGGGACACTGAAGCTTTCTTT
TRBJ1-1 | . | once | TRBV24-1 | CATVKDRNTEAFF | TGTGCCACCGTCAAGGACAGAAACACTGAAGCTTTCTTT
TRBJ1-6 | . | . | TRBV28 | CASSFLGRPLHF | TGTGCCAGCAGTTTTTTGGGGAGGCCCCTCCACTTT
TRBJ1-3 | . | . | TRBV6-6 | CASTSSSGTLYF | TGTGCCAGCACCTCCTCCTCCGGGACATTATATTTT
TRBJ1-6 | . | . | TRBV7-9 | CASSYRDNSPLHF | TGTGCCAGCAGCTACAGGGATAATTCACCCCTCCACTTT
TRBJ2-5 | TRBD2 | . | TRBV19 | CASSIDLAGGLEETQYF | TGTGCCAGTAGTATAGATCTAGCGGGGGGCCTTGAAGAGACCCAGTACTTC
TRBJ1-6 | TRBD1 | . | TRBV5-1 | CASSLDGNRGGSPLHF | TGCGCCAGCAGCTTGGATGGGAACAGGGGTGGATCACCCCTCCACTTT
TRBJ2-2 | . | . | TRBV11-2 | CASSLVSSANTGELFF | TGTGCCAGCAGCTTAGTCTCCAGCGCGAACACCGGGGAGCTGTTTTTT
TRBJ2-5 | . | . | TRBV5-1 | CASSLAHPQETQYF | TGCGCCAGCAGCTTGGCCCACCCCCAAGAGACCCAGTACTTC
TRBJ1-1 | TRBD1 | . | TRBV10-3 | CAAGQGMMNTEAFF | TGTGCCGCGGGACAGGGGATGATGAACACTGAAGCTTTCTTT
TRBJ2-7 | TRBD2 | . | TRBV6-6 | CASSTSGRGGPYEQYF | TGTGCCAGCAGCACTAGCGGGAGGGGGGGCCCCTACGAGCAGTACTTC
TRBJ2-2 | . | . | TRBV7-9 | CASSLAPRGTGELFF | TGTGCCAGCAGCTTAGCCCCCCGGGGCACCGGGGAGCTGTTTTTT
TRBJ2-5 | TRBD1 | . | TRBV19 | CASSIHGQGAPQETQYF | TGTGCCAGTAGTATCCATGGACAGGGGGCCCCCCAAGAGACCCAGTACTTC
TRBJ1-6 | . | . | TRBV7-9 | CASSRTAYNSPLHF | TGTGCCAGCAGCCGGACAGCCTATAATTCACCCCTCCACTTT
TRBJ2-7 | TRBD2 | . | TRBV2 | CASSPRTSGNGEQYF | TGTGCCAGCAGTCCCCGGACTAGCGGTAACGGGGAGCAGTACTTC
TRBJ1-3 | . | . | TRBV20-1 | CSASSGGAAGNTIYF | TGCAGTGCTAGTAGTGGGGGGGCCGCGGGAAACACCATATATTTT
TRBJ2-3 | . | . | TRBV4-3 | CASSQQGTDTQYF | TGCGCCAGCAGCCAGCAGGGCACAGATACGCAGTATTTT
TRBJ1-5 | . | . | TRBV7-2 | CASSLSWRDQPQHF | TGTGCCAGCAGCTTAAGCTGGAGGGATCAGCCCCAGCATTTT
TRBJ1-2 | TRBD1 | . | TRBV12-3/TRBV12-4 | CASSWTGGRDYTF | TGTGCCAGCAGTTGGACAGGGGGCAGAGACTACACCTTC
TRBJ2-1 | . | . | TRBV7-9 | CASPHSDSRWNEQFF | TGTGCCAGCCCTCACTCGGACTCCCGGTGGAATGAGCAGTTCTTC
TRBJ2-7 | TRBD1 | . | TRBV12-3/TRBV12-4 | CASSGQGYEQYF | TGTGCCAGCAGCGGACAGGGCTACGAGCAGTACTTC
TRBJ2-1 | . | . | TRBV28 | CAAYGSYGAYNEQFF | TGTGCAGCCTACGGGAGCTACGGAGCCTACAATGAGCAGTTCTTC
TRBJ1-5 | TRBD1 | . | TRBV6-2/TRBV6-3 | CASSPDRGQPQHF | TGTGCCAGCAGTCCCGACAGGGGGCAGCCCCAGCATTTT
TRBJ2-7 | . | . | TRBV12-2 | CASRLSGQTIRDEQYF | TGTGCAAGTCGCTTGTCGGGACAGACAATTCGGGACGAGCAGTACTTC
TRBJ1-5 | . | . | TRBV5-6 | CASSLAGGRKQPQHF | TGTGCCAGCAGCTTGGCGGGGGGGAGGAAACAGCCCCAGCATTTT
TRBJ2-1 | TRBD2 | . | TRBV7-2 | CASSPGGGKVQFF | TGTGCCAGCAGCCCGGGGGGGGGAAAGGTCCAGTTCTTC
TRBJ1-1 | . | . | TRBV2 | CASSSFGRGNTEAFF | TGTGCCAGCAGTTCTTTCGGGCGGGGGAACACTGAAGCTTTCTTT
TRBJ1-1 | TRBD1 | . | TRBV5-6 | CASSLPGTGKTEAFF | TGTGCCAGCAGCTTGCCCGGGACAGGGAAGACTGAAGCTTTCTTT
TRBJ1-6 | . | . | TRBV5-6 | CASTGDTNSPLHF | TGTGCCAGCACCGGAGACACCAATTCACCCCTCCACTTT
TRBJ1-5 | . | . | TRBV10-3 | CAISDSAWNQPQHF | TGTGCCATCTCTGACTCGGCGTGGAATCAGCCCCAGCATTTT
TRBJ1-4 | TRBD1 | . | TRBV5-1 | CASSRQGENEKLFF | TGCGCCAGCAGCCGACAGGGAGAGAATGAAAAACTGTTTTTT
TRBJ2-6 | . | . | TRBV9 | CASTIGKGPRGAGANVLTF | TGTGCCAGCACCATAGGGAAAGGTCCCAGAGGGGCTGGGGCCAACGTCCTGACTTTC
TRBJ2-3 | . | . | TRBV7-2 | CASSLGGTPTDTQYF | TGTGCCAGCAGCTTAGGGGGGACACCTACAGATACGCAGTATTTT
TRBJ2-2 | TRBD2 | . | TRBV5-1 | CASSPSAGDPTGELFF | TGCGCCAGCAGCCCATCGGCGGGGGACCCCACCGGGGAGCTGTTTTTT
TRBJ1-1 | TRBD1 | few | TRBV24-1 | CATSESTGSSEAFF | TGTGCCACCAGTGAATCGACAGGGAGCTCTGAAGCTTTCTTT